These 28 T cell receptor beta chains came from one sample sequenced in a study of tumor-infiltrating lymphocytes in oesophageal squamous cell carcinoma. TCRdb reprocessed the PCR reads with MiXCR, giving one entry per CDR3 protein. The data hold approximately 10,000 distinct CDR3 sequences, with about 50% observed a single time. Sequencing input: esophageal tumor tissue. The receptors originated from a female donor with esophageal squamous cell carcinoma.

The chain carries TRBV11-2 and TRBJ2-1, with 10 nucleotides matching TRBD2. Trimming cost V 2 bases and J 10 bases; bases outside gene matches: 20. This CDR3 contains 19 residues. Germline CDR1 SGHAT, CDR2 FQNNGV. The CDR3 is CASSLYRLAGSSEAGEQFF. CDR3 DNA: TGTGCCAGCAGCTTATACCGACTAGCGGGCTCATCGGAAGCAGGGGAGCAGTTCTTC.

This chain joins TRBV12-3 or TRBV12-4 and TRBJ2-1, with D perhaps given as TRBD1 or TRBD2 (7 bases each). The last part of the DNA fits TRBJ2-7 better; the J call may be wrong. CDR3 length: 13 residues. The CDR3 loop is CASINRGGDEQYF. CDR3 coding DNA: TGTGCCAGCATTAACAGGGGAGGGGATGAGCAGTACTTC.

In this sample, this clonotype turned up many times. The chain is built from TRBV2 and TRBJ2-3; the D call may be TRBD1 or TRBD2 (5 bases each). Germline V gives CDR1 SNHLY, CDR2 FYNNEI. V was pared by 4 bases and J by 1 base, with 15 bases between. This CDR3 has 16 amino acids. DNA for the CDR3: TGTGCCAGCAGTGCGTCCTCGGGACGCGGCACAGATACGCAGTATTTT. Amino acids: CASSASSGRGTDTQYF.

This clonotype is medium-sized (0.01 to 0.1%) in the sample. The V call is TRBV19, the J call TRBJ1-2; D is possibly TRBD1 (5 bases). Germline values: CDR1 LNHDA, CDR2 SQIVND (reference sequence). Deletions cut 3 bases from V and 4 bases from J, with 18 bases between. The CDR3 is 16 residues long. As DNA, the CDR3 is TGTGCCAGTAGTATCGGGACGGGGTCAGGACTCTATGGCTACACCTTC. This gives the protein CASSIGTGSGLYGYTF.

This clonotype has a count of ten or more. As DNA, the CDR3 is TGTGCCAGCAGCGGACTAGCGGGAGGGAGTGGTAGTGTTGAGCAGTTCTTC. It encodes CASSGLAGGSGSVEQFF. The V gene is TRBV27, the J gene TRBJ2-1; 15 bases line up with TRBD2. V gave up 6 bases and J gave up 9 bases; unmatched junction bases: 12. The CDR3 is 17 residues long. Germline V gene data show CDR1 as MNHEY and CDR2 as SMNVEV (reference sequence).

This clonotype was seen a handful of times. This rearrangement joins TRBV5-4 to TRBJ1-2; the D is unclear. The germline CDR1 and CDR2 sequences are SGHNT and YYREEE (reference sequence). This CDR3 has 13 amino acids. The V gene lost 0 bases and the J gene lost 4 bases, with 7 bases spanning the gap. In DNA, the CDR3 is TGTGCCAGCAGCTTGGTGGGGTCCTATGGCTACACCTTC. As protein: CASSLVGSYGYTF.

This clonotype was detected only a few times. The CDR3 does not end in the conserved phenylalanine or tryptophan, so this is likely a read error. The DNA is omitted, as the CDR3 cannot be located on it reliably, and the CDR3 follows TCRdb's listing. J is TRBJ2-6 and V is TRBV7-3; no DNA check was done on the table's D call, TRBD2. Counting both end residues, the CDR3 totals 18 amino acids. Germline CDR1 and CDR2: SGHTA and FQGTGA. The CDR3 sequence is CASSLGSSGGHNEQFFGA.

This clonotype has a count of ten or more. The CDR3 DNA reads as TGTGCCAGCCGACAAGAGACCCAGTACTTC. Protein sequence: CASRQETQYF. The chain couples TRBV6-1 to TRBJ2-5, with no clear D. Germline V CDR1 and CDR2: MNHNS, SASEGT. The CDR3 spans 10 residues. Trimming removed 8 bases from V and 2 bases from J, with 3 bases in between.

In this sample, this clonotype turned up a few times. The CDR3 region has the DNA TGTGCCAGCAGCTTAGTGCCTAGCCCTTCCTACAATGAGCAGTTCTTC. This gives the protein CASSLVPSPSYNEQFF. This rearrangement joins TRBV7-8 to TRBJ2-1; tentative D call: TRBD2 (5 bases). Between the trimmed V and J ends, which lost 1 base and 1 base, there was a span of 11 bases. The length of the CDR3 is 16 residues. The V gene's germline CDR1 is SGHVS and CDR2 FQNEAQ.

This clonotype was observed a handful of times. The V gene is TRBV6-1, the J gene TRBJ2-5; 12 nucleotides line up with TRBD1. The J call may be wrong; the DNA end is better matched by TRBJ2-7. This CDR3 is built from 12 residues. Germline CDR1 and CDR2: MNHNS and SASEGT. CDR3 residues: CAMGQGAYEQYF. The CDR3 region has the DNA TGTGCCATGGGACAGGGGGCTTACGAGCAGTACTTC.

The chain has TRBV7-2 and TRBJ2-3; D unresolved. The DNA end favors TRBJ2-7, so the J call may be wrong. This CDR3 has 15 amino acids. The germline CDR1 and CDR2 sequences are SGHTA and FQGNSA. CDR3 sequence reads: CASSAAWGGTDTQYF. The CDR3 DNA sequence: TGTGCCAGCAGCGCCGCTTGGGGTGGCACAGATACGCAGTACTTC.

This chain joins TRBV24-1 and TRBJ2-5, with 8 bases identical to TRBD1. The tail of the sequence fits TRBJ2-1 better, so the J call may be wrong. The CDR3 is 15 residues long. Germline CDR1 and CDR2: KGHDR and SFDVKD. CDR3 sequence: CATAMTGDSYNEQFF. Here the CDR3 DNA reads TGTGCCACCGCTATGACAGGGGATAGCTACAATGAGCAGTTCTTC.

As concerns this clonotype: One end of the junction fails to match germline, which may point to a read error. V usage is TRBV7-6 and J usage is TRBJ2-4, with 7 nucleotides matching TRBD2. The J call is uncertain, as TRBJ2-5 better fits the DNA end. This CDR3 comprises 16 residues. Germline assignment: CDR1 SGHVS and CDR2 FNYEAQ. Here the CDR3 reads CASSLGSGLLLETQYF. CDR3 DNA: TGTGCTAGCAGCTTAGGATCGGGACTACTTTTGGAGACCCAGTACTTC.

Sample share makes this clonotype medium-sized. J is TRBJ2-3 and V is TRBV11-3; D ambiguous. Germline loops: CDR1 SGHNT, CDR2 YENEEA. The V end was cut by 2 bases, the J end by 8 bases, with 11 bases between. There are 13 residues in the CDR3. The CDR3 DNA follows: TGTGCCAGCAGCTTAAACAAGGCCGGTACGCAGTATTTT. As protein: CASSLNKAGTQYF.

Concerning this clonotype itself: This is likely a read error, given that the CDR3 carries no conserved phenylalanine or tryptophan at its end. This chain links TRBV7-2 with TRBJ2-6; D is undetermined. CDR3 length: 14 residues. Trimming removed 4 bases at V and 0 bases at J, with 4 bases between. Germline values: CDR1 SGHTA, CDR2 FQGNSA. CDR3 protein: CASSWDSGANVLTL. The CDR3 DNA is TGTGCCAGCAGCTGGGACTCTGGGGCCAACGTCCTGACTTTA.

This clonotype was recorded once. The junction departs from germline at one end; a sequencing error may be responsible. The CDR3 DNA sequence: TGTGCTAGCAGCCCCTCTAGCGGGAATAGGGGTGAGCAGTACTTC. Its protein is CASSPSSGNRGEQYF. The chain employs TRBV7-6 and TRBJ2-3; 9 nucleotides match TRBD2. The J call is doubtful: the DNA matches TRBJ2-7 better. The CDR3 totals 15 residues. Germline V gene sequence: CDR1 SGHVS, CDR2 FNYEAQ.

This chain connects TRBV7-6 to TRBJ2-3, with D unclear. The CDR3 length is 12 residues. Trimming shortened V by 5 bases and J by 4 bases, and 7 bases separated the two germline ends. From germline, CDR1 is SGHVS and CDR2 FNYEAQ. The CDR3 region is CASSGKADTQYF. The CDR3 DNA is TGTGCCAGCAGCGGGAAAGCAGATACGCAGTATTTT.

The gene calls are TRBV5-1 and TRBJ2-4, with TRBD2 as a possible D gene (5 bases). This CDR3 is 13 amino acids long. Germline-derived CDR1 and CDR2 are SGHRS and YFSETQ. Trimming shortened V by 4 bases and J by 13 bases, and 18 bases separated the two germline ends. The chain's CDR3 is CASSLDYSAEQYF. As DNA, the CDR3 is TGCGCCAGCAGCCTCGACTATTCTGCTGAGCAGTACTTC. Full variable domain (missing parts from reference TRBV5-1 and TRBJ2-4): KAGVTQTPRYLIKTRGQQVTLSCSPISGHRSVSWYQQTPGQGLQFLFEYFSETQRNKGNFPGRFSGRQFSNSRSEMNVSTLELGDSALYLCASSLDYSAEQYFGAGTRLSVL.

The rearrangement uses TRBV7-2 and TRBJ2-7; D gene ambiguous. The J call may be faulty, since TRBJ2-6 better matches the DNA end. This CDR3 spans 14 amino acids. The V gene's germline CDR1 is SGHTA and CDR2 FQGNSA. CDR3 loop: CASSPPAGANVLTF. The CDR3 region has the DNA TGTGCCAGCAGCCCCCCTGCTGGGGCCAACGTCCTGACTTTC.

This clonotype has ten or more counts. The gene calls are TRBV2 and TRBJ2-1; D gene uncertain. The CDR3 totals 12 residues. Per germline, CDR1 SNHLY and CDR2 FYNNEI. The V and J ends lost 2 bases and 6 bases respectively, with 5 bases between them. CDR3 in amino acids: CASSELFNEQFF. The CDR3 DNA reads TGTGCCAGCAGTGAACTTTTCAATGAGCAGTTCTTC.

This clonotype was detected only a few times. V usage is TRBV7-6 and J usage is TRBJ2-1; D remains unclear. The V gene lost 4 bases and the J gene lost 8 bases, with 15 bases spanning the gap. The CDR3 sequence is 14 residues long. Looked up from germline, CDR1 is SGHVS and CDR2 is FNYEAQ. CDR3 coding DNA: TGTGCCAGCAGCTCGAGACCCGATGGGGATGAGCAGTTCTTC. As protein: CASSSRPDGDEQFF.

The chain has TRBV5-1 and TRBJ2-2, with 12 bases aligning to TRBD2. There are 16 residues in the CDR3. Germline V lookup: CDR1 SGHRS, CDR2 YFSETQ. The V and J ends lost 0 bases and 5 bases, in that order; junction bases with no gene match: 2. CDR3 coding DNA: TGCGCCAGCAGCTTGGACGGGACTAGCGGGACCGGGGAGCTGTTTTTT. It yields the protein CASSLDGTSGTGELFF.

This clonotype is medium-sized by share. The V gene is TRBV11-2, the J gene TRBJ2-3; possibly TRBD1 for D (5 bases). Germline-derived CDR1 and CDR2 are SGHAT and FQNNGV. The CDR3 is 15 residues long. V was shortened by 2 bases and J by 2 bases, with 11 bases between the two germline ends. The CDR3 nucleotides are TGTGCCAGCAGCTTATATCACAGGTCCACAGATACGCAGTATTTT. It encodes CASSLYHRSTDTQYF.

Within the sample, this clonotype is large. The V and J genes are TRBV7-2 and TRBJ2-1; 10 positions agree with TRBD1. The CDR3 is 14 residues long. Trimming at V came to 4 bases and at J to 12 bases, leaving 9 bases not matched to a gene. Per germline, CDR1 SGHTA and CDR2 FQGNSA. CDR3 nucleotides: TGTGCCAGCAGCTCGGGACAGGGGACAATGGGGCAGTTCTTC. Its translation: CASSSGQGTMGQFF.

This chain joins TRBV7-2 and TRBJ2-5; a weak D match, TRBD2 (5 bases). The end of the DNA is better explained by TRBJ2-1, so the J call may be wrong. This CDR3 has 15 residues. Germline lookup yields CDR1 SGHTA and CDR2 FQGNSA. CDR3: CASSLSLERRHEQFF. The CDR3 DNA reads TGTGCCAGCAGCTTATCACTAGAGCGGCGGCATGAGCAGTTCTTC.

This clonotype has just a few counts. At one of its ends the junction is not consistent with the germline gene, which may arise from a read error. The chain is built from TRBV2 and TRBJ2-7; 7 bases match TRBD1. The CDR3 totals 13 residues. Germline CDR1 and CDR2: SNHLY and FYNNEI. Here the CDR3 DNA reads TGTGCCAGCAGGACAGGGAACACCGGGGAGCTGTACTTC. Translated: CASRTGNTGELYF.

This sequence joins TRBV5-1 and TRBJ2-7, with 9 bases that match TRBD2. V lost 2 bases to trimming and J lost 3 bases; unmatched junction nucleotides: 9. The germline gives CDR1 SGHRS, CDR2 YFSETQ. The CDR3 extends over 16 amino acids. CDR3 in DNA: TGCGCCAGCAGCTTCTTGAGCGGGGGGAAATACTACGAGCAGTACTTC. This sequence encodes CASSFLSGGKYYEQYF.

Here the CDR3 DNA reads TGTGCCAGCAGGGGACAGGGGGCAAGGGAGACCCAGTACTTC. It encodes CASRGQGARETQYF. The chain has TRBV6-6 and TRBJ2-6; 12 bases match TRBD1. The J call is uncertain, as TRBJ2-5 better fits the DNA end. Germline V gives CDR1 MNHNY, CDR2 SVGAGI (reference sequence). The CDR3 runs to 14 residues.